This paragraph reports one T cell receptor beta chain. PCR primers comprised 60 Vbeta and 13 Jbeta primers. The authors' processing: In a later analysis, of 79 million or so unique beta chains, roughly 9.9 million appeared in at least two donors. Method: immunoSEQ multiplex PCR; TCRdb's copy keeps in-frame clones and lacks some. Clone size and the V and J calls come from that table; the DNA yielded D and trimming. The profile shows roughly 120,000 clones, 81% of them singletons. The sample belongs to a study of cytomegalovirus exposure and HLA in healthy donors. Germline V CDR1 and CDR2: SGDLS, YYNGEE. The J segment lost 2 bases and the V segment lost 2 bases, leaving 3 bases of the junction unmatched. CDR3 size: 14 residues.

V gene TRBV9 combines with J gene TRBJ2-5, with TRBD1 matching over 7 bases. Sequencing was carried out using PBMCs. This clonotype originated in a woman in her thirties or forties in good health and CMV-seronegative. CDR3 in amino acids: CASSVSGQQETQYF. The CDR3 DNA sequence: TGTGCCAGCAGCGTCTCGGGACAGCAAGAGACCCAGTACTTC.